The 3 T cell receptor beta chains given below trace back to one sample, sequenced in a study of prognosis after radiotherapy for stage I lung cancer. Researchers used two-round multiplex PCR to amplify TCR beta CDR3 starting from genomic DNA. Primers were specific to each TRBV and TRBJ gene in first-round PCR. Each CDR3 protein gets one entry after TCRdb re-called the multiplex PCR reads with MiXCR. The sample carries 50,000 or so distinct CDR3 sequences, about 32% recorded once. The specimen was PBMCs, collected before or after stereotactic body radiation therapy (not recorded which). The source is a donor at least 50 years old with non-small cell lung cancer.

The chain uses TRBV3-1 and TRBJ2-5; D gene ambiguous. This CDR3 has 13 residues. Deletions cut 0 bases from V and 2 bases from J, with 4 bases between. Germline values: CDR1 LGHDT, CDR2 YNNKEL (reference sequence). Here the CDR3 reads CASSQEGQETQYF. The CDR3 DNA is TGTGCCAGCAGCCAAGAAGGTCAAGAGACCCAGTACTTC.

As concerns this clonotype: A read error likely explains this, since a far larger clone differs by one base. This sequence joins TRBV6-4 and TRBJ2-5, with 9 bases aligning to TRBD1. The CDR3 has 15 residues. J lost 5 bases, V lost 10 bases, and 14 bases had no gene match. Per germline, CDR1 MRHNA and CDR2 SNTAGT. As DNA, the CDR3 is TGTGCCATCACCTATAGGACAGGGGATGTGGAGACCCAGTACTTC. Residues: CAITYRTGDVETQYF.

Details on this clonotype: A much bigger clone sits one base away, suggesting this may be a read error. V and J are TRBV18 and TRBJ1-5, with 7 bases aligning to TRBD1. There are 15 residues in the CDR3. CDR1 is KGHSH, CDR2 LQKENI, per germline. This CDR3 reads CAGSPPGGRDQPQHF. CDR3 nucleotide sequence: TGTGCCGGCTCACCTCCAGGGGGTCGGGATCAGCCCCAGCATTTT.